Detailed here is one TCR beta chain. Its specificity is not known. Germline CDR1 is MNHNS and CDR2 is SASEGT. CDR3 length equals 12 residues. V was cut by 5 bases and J by 8 bases, with 12 bases left in between. This entry belongs to a study of vaccination and CD4 T cells after COVID-19. Study at large: Convalescent donors totaled six males and four females, including two who were Hispanic. The cells in question were stimulated using overlapping spike peptides derived from SARS-CoV-2, HCoV-NL63, HCoV-OC43 and HCoV-229E. Timing of post-vaccine sample collection was a median roughly 70 days after dose two, with a range of 14 to 241.

Documented treatment: roughly 11-day PBMC culture with coronavirus spike peptide pools or control peptides (ViraFEST assay). The Oncomine TCR Beta short-read assay generated sequence data from the DNA of cultured CD4+ T cells. TCRdb re-called the PCR reads through MiXCR, storing one row per CDR3 protein. The sample holds 8,500 to 10,000 distinct CDR3 sequences; 55% to 75% are singletons and the top ten take 30%. The origin of this receptor is a human donor who had recovered from COVID-19. The sample comprised CD4+ T cells from blood, cultured in vitro. This chain uses TRBV6-1 with TRBJ1-2; D remains unclear. The CDR3 region has the DNA TGTGCCAGCAGTCTAACATCGCGGGGCTACACCTTC. This gives the protein CASSLTSRGYTF.